The 23 T cell receptor beta chains listed next were all sequenced from one sample in a study of molecular identifiers for immune sequencing clone quantification. TCRdb fed the PCR reads into MiXCR, producing one record per CDR3 protein. The table records around 460,000 distinct CDR3 sequences, roughly 26% of them present only once. Sequenced material: naive CD8+ T cells from blood, with Jurkat cell RNA spiked in. Subset denoted: FACS-sorted CD8+CD4-CCR7+CD45RA+ naive T cells. All receptors come from a human donor in good health. Some libraries in this study had Jurkat cell RNA spiked in.

In this sample, this clonotype turned up a few times. The chain links TRBV4-1 to TRBJ2-7, with unresolved D. The CDR3 contains 16 residues. Germline CDR1 MGHRA, CDR2 YSYEKL. V was shortened by 0 bases and J by 0 bases, with 12 bases between the two germline ends. CDR3 DNA sequence: TGCGCCAGCAGCCAAGAGGGTCCGACGAGCTCCTACGAGCAGTACTTC. Encoded protein: CASSQEGPTSSYEQYF.

A remark on this clonotype: Relative to the germline gene, one junction end is altered; a read error may explain this. This chain joins TRBV4-3 and TRBJ1-6, with 7 bases identical to TRBD1. The germline gives CDR1 LGHNA, CDR2 YSLEER. The CDR3 consists of 18 residues. This CDR3 reads CASSQEGYGRGIGSPLPF. The CDR3 nucleotides are TGCGCCAGCAGCCAAGAGGGATATGGCAGGGGGATCGGTTCACCCCTCCCCTTT.

This clonotype was seen more than once but under ten times. One end of the junction varies from germline; a read error may be responsible. The chain combines TRBV27 with TRBJ2-3; 11 nucleotides match TRBD2. Germline values: CDR1 MNHEY, CDR2 SMNVEV (reference sequence). This CDR3 has 15 amino acids. CDR3 nucleotide sequence: TGTGCCAGCAGTCGACTAGCGGGAATCACAGATACGCAGTGTTTT. Translation: CASSRLAGITDTQCF.

This clonotype was picked up a small number of times. This chain connects TRBV5-6 to TRBJ2-1; D is unclear. The CDR3 sequence is 13 residues long. CDR1 is SGHDT, CDR2 YYEEEE, per germline. V dropped 4 bases and J dropped 8 bases, with 13 bases sitting between them. Written as DNA, the CDR3 is TGTGCCAGCAGCGTCGAAGGGTGGGATGAGCAGTTCTTC. Translation: CASSVEGWDEQFF.

This clonotype was seen at least ten times. This chain connects TRBV5-1 to TRBJ1-6; TRBD1 matches 10 bases. CDR3 length equals 15 residues. Germline CDR1 SGHRS, CDR2 YFSETQ. V shed 0 bases, J shed 9 bases, and the junction held 3 bases outside the gene matches. CDR3 in amino acids: CASSLVGQGGSPLHF. The CDR3 nucleotides are TGCGCCAGCAGCTTGGTTGGACAGGGGGGTTCACCCCTCCACTTT.

This clonotype was counted at least ten times. The chain carries TRBV7-6 and TRBJ2-1; D not certain. In germline, CDR1 is SGHVS, CDR2 FNYEAQ. The V end lost 5 bases, the J end lost 9 bases, and 14 bases lay between the germline ends. The CDR3 runs 13 residues. The CDR3 region is CASSRTGVSEQFF. In DNA, the CDR3 is TGTGCCAGCAGCCGAACGGGCGTCTCTGAGCAGTTCTTC.

The chain carries TRBV7-9 and TRBJ2-1; possible D gene TRBD1, 5 bases. Trimming cost V 4 bases and J 8 bases, with 21 bases left between them. Germline-derived CDR1 and CDR2 are SEHNR and FQNEAQ (reference sequence). The CDR3 spans 16 residues. CDR3 nucleotides: TGTGCCAGCAGCTCGGCCCAGGGAAGGACCACCTATGAGCAGTTCTTC. It translates to CASSSAQGRTTYEQFF. The whole variable domain, filled in from reference TRBV7-9 and TRBJ2-1, reads DTGVSQNPRHKITKRGQNVTFRCDPISEHNRLYWYRQTLGQGPEFLTYFQNEAQLEKSRLLSDRFSAERPKGSFSTLEIQRTEQGDSAMYLCASSSAQGRTTYEQFFGPGTRLTVL.

The V gene is TRBV29-1, the J gene TRBJ1-2, with D tentatively TRBD1 (5 bases). V was shortened by 0 bases and J by 8 bases, with 13 bases between the two germline ends. Germline loops: CDR1 SQVTM, CDR2 ANQGSEA. The CDR3 runs 13 residues. CDR3 nucleotide sequence: TGCAGCGTTGAAGATCCAGGGTTAGGAGGCTACACCTTC. It specifies CSVEDPGLGGYTF.

In its sample, this clonotype was seen many times. The chain uses TRBV5-6 and TRBJ1-1, with D unclear. Trimming removed 0 bases at V and 2 bases at J, with 11 bases between. The length of the CDR3 is 15 residues. The germline V gene encodes CDR1 SGHDT and CDR2 YYEEEE. This CDR3 reads CASSLAASLNTEAFF. DNA for the CDR3: TGTGCCAGCAGCTTGGCCGCTAGTTTAAACACTGAAGCTTTCTTT. The full variable domain, rest sourced from reference TRBV5-6 and TRBJ1-1, is DAGVTQSPTHLIKTRGQQVTLRCSPKSGHDTVSWYQQALGQGPQFIFQYYEEEERQRGNFPDRFSGHQFPNYSSELNVNALLLGDSALYLCASSLAASLNTEAFFGQGTRLTVV.

V and J are TRBV19 and TRBJ1-1; D gene uncertain. There are 14 residues in the CDR3. Trimming stripped 3 bases from V and 2 bases from J, with 10 bases between. CDR1 is LNHDA, CDR2 SQIVND, per germline (reference sequence). CDR3 sequence reads: CASSMGGGNTEAFF. The CDR3 nucleotides read TGTGCCAGTAGTATGGGCGGAGGAAACACTGAAGCTTTCTTT.

Worth noting for this clonotype: A single base separates this from a much larger clone, so it may be a read error. The CDR3 region is CASSYGAAEKLFF. The CDR3 nucleotides are TGTGCCAGCAGTTACGGGGCAGCCGAAAAACTGTTTTTT. The chain links TRBV6-5 to TRBJ1-4; D perhaps matches TRBD1 (5 bases). The germline gives CDR1 MNHEY, CDR2 SVGAGI. V lost 2 bases and J lost 8, with 9 bases in between. The CDR3 contains 13 residues.

The table lists this clonotype with many counts. The CDR3: CASSLLIRTSNEQFF. The DNA for the CDR3 is TGTGCCAGCAGCTTACTTATTCGGACTAGCAATGAGCAGTTCTTC. This rearrangement joins TRBV7-9 to TRBJ2-1, with TRBD2 matching over 7 bases. The J segment lost 6 bases and the V segment lost 2 bases, leaving 7 bases of the junction unmatched. The CDR3 extends over 15 amino acids. Germline CDR1 is SEHNR and CDR2 is FQNEAQ (reference sequence).

There are many counts of this clonotype. The chain couples TRBV4-3 to TRBJ2-1; 11 bases map to TRBD2. After removal of 3 bases from V and 6 bases from J, the junction contained 13 bases not matched to a gene. Germline-derived CDR1 and CDR2 are LGHNA and YSLEER. CDR3 length: 18 residues. The DNA of the CDR3 is TGCGCCAGCAGCCAGGAGGCTGAAATAGCGGGAGGGGGCAATGAGCAGTTCTTC. It codes for CASSQEAEIAGGGNEQFF.

About this clonotype: One junction end does not reproduce the germline sequence, and a read error may be involved. V usage is TRBV2 and J usage is TRBJ1-2; D is ambiguous. This CDR3 contains 14 residues. CDR1 is SNHLY, CDR2 FYNNEI, per germline. CDR3 in DNA: TGTGCCAGCACCACCGATGGCGGCATCTATGGCCACACCTTC. Translating it yields CASTTDGGIYGHTF.

The V call is TRBV3-1, the J call TRBJ1-2; 7 bases agree with TRBD1. Germline values: CDR1 LGHDT, CDR2 YNNKEL (reference sequence). CDR3 length equals 14 residues. The V gene end was trimmed by 6 bases and the J gene end by 10 bases; junction bases not matched to a gene: 14. The CDR3 coding sequence is TGTGCCAGCAGTGCCGCCCTGACAGGGCCTCACTACACCTTC. It encodes CASSAALTGPHYTF. Looking up the rest from reference TRBV3-1 and TRBJ1-2 gives the full variable domain: DTAVSQTPKYLVTQMGNDKSIKCEQNLGHDTMYWYKQDSKKFLKIMFSYNNKELIINETVPNRFSPKSPDKAHLNLHINSLELGDSAVYFCASSAALTGPHYTFGSGTRLTVV.

This clonotype was counted between two and nine times. V and J are TRBV28 and TRBJ2-5, with TRBD2 identical over 11 bases. J gave up 5 bases and V 6 bases, and 8 bases lay outside the gene matches. CDR1 and CDR2 from the germline V gene are MDHEN and SYDVKM. The CDR3 spans 15 residues. CDR3 sequence: CASRLEGLAVETQYF. Here the CDR3 DNA reads TGTGCCAGCAGGCTTGAGGGACTAGCGGTGGAGACCCAGTACTTC.

This clonotype was seen ten or more times. The rearrangement uses TRBV4-1 and TRBJ1-1; TRBD1 might be the D (5 bases). The CDR3 loop spans 16 amino acids. Per the germline V gene, CDR1 is MGHRA and CDR2 is YSYEKL. Trimming stripped 0 bases from V and 4 bases from J, with 15 bases between. The CDR3 DNA follows: TGCGCCAGCAGCCAAGATGGGCCTTGGGGCGGCACTGAAGCTTTCTTT. It specifies CASSQDGPWGGTEAFF.

The sample holds many counts of this clonotype. CDR3 DNA sequence: TGTGCCAGCAGCTTAGGTTGGGGCGAGGGTCGGGGGACTGAAGCTTTCTTT. Residues: CASSLGWGEGRGTEAFF. The rearrangement links TRBV7-2 to TRBJ1-1; D might be TRBD1 (5 bases). The germline CDR1 and CDR2 sequences are SGHTA and FQGNSA. CDR3 size: 17 residues. The V end lost 1 base, the J end lost 5 bases, and 20 bases lay between the germline ends. Variable domain in full (rest from reference TRBV7-2 and TRBJ1-1): GAGVSQSPSNKVTEKGKDVELRCDPISGHTALYWYRQSLGQGLEFLIYFQGNSAPDKSGLPSDRFSAERTGGSVSTLTIQRTQQEDSAVYLCASSLGWGEGRGTEAFFGQGTRLTVV.

CDR3: CASSFMSGYQPNTEAFF. Written as DNA, the CDR3 is TGTGCCAGCAGTTTTATGTCGGGCTACCAACCGAACACTGAAGCTTTCTTT. The J gene is TRBJ1-1, the V gene TRBV12-3 or TRBV12-4; D unclear. CDR3 size: 17 residues. Trimming took off 3 bases at V and 1 base at J, with 18 bases between the two ends.

V usage is TRBV19 and J usage is TRBJ1-2; D gene unclear. V shed 4 bases and J shed 4 bases, with 7 bases lying between them. Looked up from germline, CDR1 is LNHDA and CDR2 is SQIVND (reference sequence). The CDR3 consists of 12 residues. The CDR3 DNA is TGTGCCAGTAGTACTCTGGGCTATGGCTACACCTTC. This translates into CASSTLGYGYTF. Together with reference TRBV19 and TRBJ1-2, the CDR3 gives the full variable domain: DGGITQSPKYLFRKEGQNVTLSCEQNLNHDAMYWYRQDPGQGLRLIYYSQIVNDFQKGDIAEGYSVSREKKESFPLTVTSAQKNPTAFYLCASSTLGYGYTFGSGTRLTVV.

Concerning this clonotype itself: A read error may produce the germline difference seen at one junction end. V usage is TRBV20-1 and J usage is TRBJ1-6; D remains ambiguous. The CDR3 has 14 amino acids. Germline V gene lookup returns CDR1 DFQATT and CDR2 SNEGSKA (reference sequence). The CDR3 nucleotides are TGCAGTGCTAGGGACCAAGAGTATAATTCACCCCTCCCCTTT. It is translated as CSARDQEYNSPLPF.

This clonotype was detected only a few times. The V and J genes are TRBV24-1 and TRBJ2-3; TRBD1 is a possible D gene (6 bases). The CDR3 is made up of 13 amino acids. In germline, CDR1 is KGHDR, CDR2 SFDVKD. Deletions cut 3 bases from V and 10 bases from J, with 13 bases between. CDR3: CATSDNTGFAQYF. The DNA for the CDR3 is TGTGCCACCAGTGATAATACAGGGTTTGCGCAGTATTTT.

The genes are TRBV27 and TRBJ1-1; D gene ambiguous. The ends were cut back, 3 bases at V and 8 bases at J, with 25 bases in the middle. Germline assignment: CDR1 MNHEY and CDR2 SMNVEV (reference sequence). This CDR3 comprises 17 residues. CDR3 bases: TGTGCCAGCAGTTTTAGGTCCCCCGGACGCCCAAAGAGAGAAGCTTTCTTT. This gives the protein CASSFRSPGRPKREAFF.